This TCR beta chain was obtained from a study of beta chain features in type 1 diabetes. Study outcomes and limitations: There was a possibility that cDNA sequencing over-represented cells with high TCR expression. There was a moderate but significant shortening of TCRB CDR3s in all four CD4+ subsets of Type 1 diabetes patients. When VDJ junctions were examined, type 1 diabetes patients showed fewer insertions and more deletions.

Remarks on this clone: The antigen remains undetermined.

Every isolated RNA sample was fully reverse transcribed, so sequencing captured expressed TCRB transcripts. Clones were read by immunoSEQ multiplex PCR, and TCRdb kept only the in-frame ones, dropping some. The sample consists of 250,000 to 300,000 clones, around 24% of them appearing once. V lost 0 bases, J lost 3 bases, and 7 bases stayed unmatched. Per the germline V gene, CDR1 is KGHSH and CDR2 is LQKENI. The CDR3 is made up of 17 amino acids. A CD45RO/CCR7/CD25/CD127/CD95/CD27 panel sorted naive, central memory, regulatory and stem cell-like memory CD4+ cells. Material: naive CD4+ T cells from blood. The TCR was taken from a woman under 40 with type 1 diabetes. The chain combines TRBV18 with TRBJ2-2; TRBD2 matches at 7 bases. CDR3 residues: CASSPPKAGVDTGELFF. The CDR3 DNA follows: TGTGCCAGCTCACCACCGAAGGCGGGAGTAGACACCGGGGAGCTGTTTTTT.